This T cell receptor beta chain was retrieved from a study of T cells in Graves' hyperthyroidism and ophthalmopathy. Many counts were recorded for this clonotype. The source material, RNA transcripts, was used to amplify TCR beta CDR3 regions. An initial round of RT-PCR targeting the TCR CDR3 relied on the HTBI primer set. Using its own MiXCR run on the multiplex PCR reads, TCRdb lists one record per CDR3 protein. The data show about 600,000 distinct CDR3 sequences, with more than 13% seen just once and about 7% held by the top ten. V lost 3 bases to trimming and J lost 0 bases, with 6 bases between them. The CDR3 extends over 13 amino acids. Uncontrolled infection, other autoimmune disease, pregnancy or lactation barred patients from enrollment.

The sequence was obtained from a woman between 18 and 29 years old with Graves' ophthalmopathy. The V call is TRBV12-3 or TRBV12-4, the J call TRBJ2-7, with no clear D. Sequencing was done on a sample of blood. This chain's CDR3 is CASSLGYSYEQYF. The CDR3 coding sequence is TGTGCCAGCAGTTTGGGATACTCCTACGAGCAGTACTTC.